This record looks at one TCR beta chain sequence and its context. Its antigen is unknown. This specimen belongs to a study of cytomegalovirus exposure and HLA in healthy donors. Study outcomes and limitations: The dataset shows that most TCR sequences were rare, while some public TCRs occurred in many donors. Excluded: some indistinguishable V segments such as TRBV6-2 and TRBV6-3. Under in vitro conditions, three CMV-associated chains were confirmed as specific for CMV antigens.

The CDR3 is 16 amino acids. Per the germline V gene, CDR1 is LGHNA and CDR2 is YNFKEQ. V shed 0 bases and J shed 4 bases, with 13 bases lying between them. The primer mix had 60 Vbeta and 13 Jbeta primers. Profiled with immunoSEQ multiplex PCR; TCRdb holds only in-frame clones, not every one. The sample shows some 240,000 clones, 60% to 80% of them seen only once. Donors sampled were nominally healthy, though unrecorded immune exposures were likely. The sequencing sample was made of PBMCs. The chain employs TRBV4-2 and TRBJ2-1, with TRBD2 as a possible D gene (5 bases). The clonotype originates from a male donor in good health and CMV-seronegative. CDR3 amino acids: CASSQDLAMLYNEQFF. The CDR3 DNA is TGTGCCAGCAGCCAAGATCTAGCTATGCTTTACAATGAGCAGTTCTTC.